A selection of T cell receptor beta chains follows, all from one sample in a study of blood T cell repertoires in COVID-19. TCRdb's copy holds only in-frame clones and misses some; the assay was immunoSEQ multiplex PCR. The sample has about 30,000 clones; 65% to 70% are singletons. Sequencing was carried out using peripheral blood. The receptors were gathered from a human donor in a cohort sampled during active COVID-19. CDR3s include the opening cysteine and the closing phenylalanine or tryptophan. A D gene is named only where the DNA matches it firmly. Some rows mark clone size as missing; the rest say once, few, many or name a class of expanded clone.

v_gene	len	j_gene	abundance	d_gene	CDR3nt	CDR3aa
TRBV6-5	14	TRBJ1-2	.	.	TGTGCCAGCACCCGTCCAGGGGCCAACTATGGCTACACCTTC	CASTRPGANYGYTF
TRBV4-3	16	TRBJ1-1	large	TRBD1	TGCGCCAGCAGCCAAGATATGACAGGGTTGAACACTGAAGCTTTCTTT	CASSQDMTGLNTEAFF
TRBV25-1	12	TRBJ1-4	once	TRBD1	TGTGCCAGCAGTGACGGGACAGTAAAACTGTTTTTT	CASSDGTVKLFF
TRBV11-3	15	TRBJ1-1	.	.	TGTGCCAGCAGCTTAGTTACTGGGGCGGGGACTGAAGCTTTCTTT	CASSLVTGAGTEAFF
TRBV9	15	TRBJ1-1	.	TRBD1	TGTGCCAGCAGCTTGGGACAGCACATGAACACTGAAGCTTTCTTT	CASSLGQHMNTEAFF
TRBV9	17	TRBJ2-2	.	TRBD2	TGTGCCAGCAGCCCAGGACTAGCGGGAGTGAAAACCGGGGAGCTGTTTTTT	CASSPGLAGVKTGELFF
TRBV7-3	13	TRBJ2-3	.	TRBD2	TGTGCCAGCTCGAACGGGGTCGGGGGGACGCAGTATTTT	CASSNGVGGTQYF
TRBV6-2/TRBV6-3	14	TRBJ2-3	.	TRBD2	TGTGCCAGCAGCCGACTAGCGTTTATGGATACGCAGTATTTT	CASSRLAFMDTQYF
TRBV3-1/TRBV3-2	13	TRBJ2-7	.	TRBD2	TGTGCCAGCAGCCTTGGACTAGCTCTCGAGCAGTACTTC	CASSLGLALEQYF
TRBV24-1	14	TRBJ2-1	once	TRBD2	TGTGCCACCAGTGTGACGGGAGGGTACAATGAGCAGTTCTTC	CATSVTGGYNEQFF
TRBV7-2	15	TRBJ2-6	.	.	TGTGCCAGCAGTCCCCCCGTCTCTGGGGCCAACGTCCTGACTTTC	CASSPPVSGANVLTF
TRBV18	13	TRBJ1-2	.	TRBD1	TGTGCCAGCTCACCGGAGACAGGGGAGGGCTACACCTTC	CASSPETGEGYTF
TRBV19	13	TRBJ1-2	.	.	TGTGCCAGTAGGAGCGGGGGGGTCTATGGCTACACCTTC	CASRSGGVYGYTF
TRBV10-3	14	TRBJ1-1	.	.	TGTGCCATCAGGTCGACCGGGAGTACGCTGGAAGCTTTCTTT	CAIRSTGSTLEAFF
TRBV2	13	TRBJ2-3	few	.	TGTGCCATCCAGGGGCGGCTAACAGATACGCAGTATTTT	CAIQGRLTDTQYF
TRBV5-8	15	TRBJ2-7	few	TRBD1	TGTGCCAGCAGCCAATCAAGACAGGGCCGTTACGAGCAGTACTTC	CASSQSRQGRYEQYF
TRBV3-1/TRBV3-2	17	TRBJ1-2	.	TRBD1	TGTGCCAGCAGCCAAGAGGGTGGGGCAGGGGGCGGCTATGGCTACACCTTC	CASSQEGGAGGGYGYTF
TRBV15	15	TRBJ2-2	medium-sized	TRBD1	TGTGCCACCAGCGACCGGGACAGGGAGTCCGGGGAGCTGTTTTTT	CATSDRDRESGELFF
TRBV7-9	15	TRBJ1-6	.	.	TGTGCCAGCAGCTTAGGAGACAGAGATAATTCACCCCTCCACTTT	CASSLGDRDNSPLHF
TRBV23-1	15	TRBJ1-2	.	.	TGCGCCAGCAGTCAATCGACAGTACTTAACTATGGCTACACCTTC	CASSQSTVLNYGYTF
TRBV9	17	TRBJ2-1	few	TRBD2	TGTGCCAGCAGCTCAGGGGTTAGCGGGGGGCCCTACAATGAGCAGTTCTTC	CASSSGVSGGPYNEQFF
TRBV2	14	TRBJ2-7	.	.	TGTGCCAGCAGTGAAGCACTACTAGCACGCGAGCAGTACTTC	CASSEALLAREQYF
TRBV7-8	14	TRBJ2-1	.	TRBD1	TGTGCCAGCAATTCCGTCAGGGGGAACGGTGAGCAGTTCTTC	CASNSVRGNGEQFF
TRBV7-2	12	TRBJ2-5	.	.	TGTGCCAGCAGCGTAAGGGCCGGGGGCCAGTACTTC	CASSVRAGGQYF
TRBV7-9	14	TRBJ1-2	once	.	TGTGCCAGCAGCCCAGACGGGGGAAACTATGGCTACACCTTC	CASSPDGGNYGYTF
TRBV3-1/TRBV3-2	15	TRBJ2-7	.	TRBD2	TGTGCCAGCAGCCAATGGACTAGCGGTATCTACGAGCAGTACTTC	CASSQWTSGIYEQYF
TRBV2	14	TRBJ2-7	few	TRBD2	TGTGCCACCCAGGCGACTAGCACCTCCTACGAGCAGTACTTC	CATQATSTSYEQYF
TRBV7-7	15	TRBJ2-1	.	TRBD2	TGTGCCAGCAGCCCGGGACTAGCGGGAGGAGGTGAGCAGTTCTTC	CASSPGLAGGGEQFF
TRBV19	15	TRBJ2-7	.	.	TGTGCCAGTAGTATAGATGCGAGCGGCACCTACGAGCAGTACTTC	CASSIDASGTYEQYF
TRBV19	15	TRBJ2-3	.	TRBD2	TGTGCCAGTAGCACGACTAGCGGGAGCACAGATACGCAGTATTTT	CASSTTSGSTDTQYF
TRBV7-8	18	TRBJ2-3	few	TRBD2	TGTGCCAGCAGCTCCCGGACTAGCGGGGGGGTAATACATGATACGCAGTATTTT	CASSSRTSGGVIHDTQYF
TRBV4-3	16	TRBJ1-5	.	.	TGCGCCAGCAGCCAAGATTGGAGGGAAAGCAATCAGCCCCAGCATTTT	CASSQDWRESNQPQHF
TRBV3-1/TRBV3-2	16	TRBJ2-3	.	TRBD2	TGTGCCAGCAGCCAAGGACTAGCAGTTGGCACAGATACGCAGTATTTT	CASSQGLAVGTDTQYF
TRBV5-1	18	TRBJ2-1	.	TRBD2	TGCGCCAGCAGCCGGGAGGGAACAGCTGGACCCGGGCACAATGAGCAGTTCTTC	CASSREGTAGPGHNEQFF
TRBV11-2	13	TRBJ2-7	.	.	TGTGCCAGCAGCTTAGATAAGCGCTACGAGCAGTACTTC	CASSLDKRYEQYF
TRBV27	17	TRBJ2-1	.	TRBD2	TGTGCCAGCAGTTTGGGCCTAGCGGGGAGCTCCTACAATGAGCAGTTCTTC	CASSLGLAGSSYNEQFF
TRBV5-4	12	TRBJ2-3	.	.	TGTGCCAGCAGCTTGGCCCCTGATACGCAGTATTTT	CASSLAPDTQYF
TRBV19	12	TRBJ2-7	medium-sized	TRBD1	TGTGCCAGTAGACACGGGACAGAGGAGCAGTACTTC	CASRHGTEEQYF
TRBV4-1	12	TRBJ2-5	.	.	TGCGCCAGCGGGGAGAATCAAGAGACCCAGTACTTC	CASGENQETQYF
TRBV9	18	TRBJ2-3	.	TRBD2	TGTGCCAGCAGCCGACAGGGGCTAGCGGGAGGGCCAGGGGATACGCAGTATTTT	CASSRQGLAGGPGDTQYF